These 14 T cell receptor beta chains share one sample of origin, sequenced in a study of control samples from healthy donors and cancer patients. The repertoire was sequenced with immunoSEQ multiplex PCR; TCRdb's copy has only in-frame clones and lacks some. The data contain approximately 150,000 clones, roughly 90% of them singletons. Sequences were obtained from blood. The source of these receptors is a man aged 30 to 39 in good health.

The gene calls are TRBV5-5 and TRBJ2-5; D assignment may be TRBD1 or TRBD2 (6 bases each). Trimming removed 0 bases at V and 2 bases at J, with 8 bases between. The germline CDR1 and CDR2 sequences are SGHKS and YYEKEE (reference sequence). This CDR3 spans 14 amino acids. CDR3 sequence (DNA): TGTGCCAGCAGCTTGGTAGGGGGGCAAGAGACCCAGTACTTC. This gives the protein CASSLVGGQETQYF.

The chain carries TRBV11-2 and TRBJ1-2; D gene uncertain. Germline CDR1 and CDR2: SGHAT and FQNNGV. The CDR3 sequence is 13 residues long. Trimming took off 2 bases at V and 1 base at J, with 5 bases between the two ends. CDR3 amino acids: CASSLYSNYGYTF. The CDR3, as DNA: TGTGCCAGCAGCTTATACAGTAACTATGGCTACACCTTC.

The V gene is TRBV5-1, the J gene TRBJ2-3, with TRBD2 identical over 13 bases. The V gene's germline CDR1 is SGHRS and CDR2 YFSETQ. J lost 6 bases, V lost 1 base, and 2 bases had no gene match. CDR3 length: 15 residues. CDR3 sequence: CASSLTSGGVDTQYF. The DNA of the CDR3 is TGCGCCAGCAGCTTGACTAGCGGGGGGGTGGATACGCAGTATTTT. The full variable domain, completed using reference TRBV5-1 and TRBJ2-3, is KAGVTQTPRYLIKTRGQQVTLSCSPISGHRSVSWYQQTPGQGLQFLFEYFSETQRNKGNFPGRFSGRQFSNSRSEMNVSTLELGDSALYLCASSLTSGGVDTQYFGPGTRLTVL.

The V gene is TRBV5-6, the J gene TRBJ2-5; TRBD2 matches at 8 bases. Germline CDR1 is SGHDT and CDR2 is YYEEEE. CDR3 length equals 15 residues. The ends lost 0 bases at V and 12 bases at J; junction bases unmatched: 13. CDR3 in DNA: TGTGCCAGCAGCTTGGTCCGAGCGGGAGCCCTTGCGGAGTACTTC. Its protein product is CASSLVRAGALAEYF.

The chain is built from TRBV5-6 and TRBJ2-7; D gene uncertain. CDR3 length: 12 amino acids. Germline V gene sequence: CDR1 SGHDT, CDR2 YYEEEE. V dropped 4 bases and J dropped 0 bases, with 5 bases sitting between them. CDR3 sequence: CASSRFSYEQYF. The CDR3, as DNA: TGTGCCAGCAGCCGGTTCTCCTACGAGCAGTACTTC.

The gene calls are TRBV5-1 and TRBJ1-1, with D perhaps TRBD1 (5 bases). This CDR3 contains 14 residues. The V gene lost 0 bases and the J gene lost 5 bases, with 11 bases spanning the gap. Germline lookup yields CDR1 SGHRS and CDR2 YFSETQ. The CDR3 sequence is CASSLEQGRTEAFF. For the CDR3, the DNA is TGCGCCAGCAGCTTGGAGCAGGGAAGGACTGAAGCTTTCTTT.

This sequence joins TRBV15 and TRBJ2-2, with 12 bases identical to TRBD1. Losses at the gene ends were 7 bases for V and 4 bases for J; bases not matched to a gene: 7. Germline CDR1 reads LNHNV; CDR2 reads YYDKDF (reference sequence). The CDR3 consists of 16 residues. CDR3 sequence (DNA): TGTGCCACCAAGACGGGACAGGGGGCGGGCACCGGGGAGCTGTTTTTT. This encodes CATKTGQGAGTGELFF. The whole variable domain, remainder taken from reference TRBV15 and TRBJ2-2, is DAMVIQNPRYQVTQFGKPVTLSCSQTLNHNVMYWYQQKSSQAPKLLFHYYDKDFNNEADTPDNFQSRRPNTSFCFLDIRSPGLGDTAMYLCATKTGQGAGTGELFFGEGSRLTVL.

The chain carries TRBV21-1 and TRBJ2-7. TRBV21-1 counts as a pseudogene. The CDR3 extends over 12 amino acids. The CDR3 coding sequence is TGTGCCAGCAGAGGGGAGTCTAGGAAGCAGTACTTC. This gives the protein CASRGESRKQYF.

This clone appeared a few times. The rearrangement joins TRBV25-1 to TRBJ2-7, with TRBD1 matching over 11 bases. V trimming: 6 bases; J trimming: 3 bases; junction bases outside the gene matches: 10. The length of the CDR3 is 16 residues. From germline, CDR1 is MGHDK and CDR2 SYGVNS. CDR3 sequence (DNA): TGTGCCAGCAGCCGAGGGGGAGGGACAGGGGGCTACGAGCAGTACTTC. It is translated as CASSRGGGTGGYEQYF.

The chain has TRBV30 and TRBJ2-2, with TRBD2 as a possible D gene (5 bases). Germline CDR1 and CDR2: GTSNPN and SVGIG (reference sequence). V was pared by 0 bases and J by 8 bases, with 10 bases between. The CDR3 loop spans 13 amino acids. DNA for the CDR3: TGTGCCTGGAGTGTTGGCCTAGCTGGGGAGCTGTTTTTT. It codes for CAWSVGLAGELFF.

The chain combines TRBV11-2 with TRBJ2-2; the D gene is possibly TRBD2 (5 bases). The CDR3 consists of 14 residues. CDR1 and CDR2 (germline): SGHAT, FQNNGV. The V and J ends lost 1 base and 7 bases respectively, with 10 bases between them. The CDR3 nucleotides are TGTGCCAGCAGCTTAGCAAGGGCGGGCGGGGAGCTGTTTTTT. Its protein product is CASSLARAGGELFF.

This clone was recorded only once. The chain has TRBV19 and TRBJ1-5; 9 nucleotides line up with TRBD1. V shed 9 bases, J shed 6 bases, and the junction held 12 bases outside the gene matches. Germline V gives CDR1 LNHDA, CDR2 SQIVND (reference sequence). The CDR3 is made up of 15 amino acids. For the CDR3, the DNA is TGTGCCAGCGAATTACAGGGGGCGCTGAGTCAGCCCCAGCATTTT. Protein sequence: CASELQGALSQPQHF.

This sequence joins TRBV13 and TRBJ2-2, with a possible D match to TRBD2 (5 bases). This CDR3 region has 14 residues. Trimming took 9 bases from V and 1 from J, leaving 12 bases between them. Germline lookup yields CDR1 PRHDT and CDR2 FYEKMQ (reference sequence). The CDR3 sequence is CASQYGKNTGELFF. CDR3 sequence (DNA): TGTGCCAGTCAGTACGGGAAGAACACCGGGGAGCTGTTTTTT. Full variable domain (missing parts from reference TRBV13 and TRBJ2-2): AAGVIQSPRHLIKEKRETATLKCYPIPRHDTVYWYQQGPGQDPQFLISFYEKMQSDKGSIPDRFSAQQFSDYHSELNMSSLELGDSALYFCASQYGKNTGELFFGEGSRLTVL.

The chain couples TRBV5-1 to TRBJ2-1; TRBD1 matches at 9 bases. Trimming cost V 4 bases and J 2 bases; bases outside gene matches: 4. CDR3 length: 15 amino acids. CDR1 and CDR2 from the germline V gene are SGHRS and YFSETQ. The CDR3 loop is CASSGGDRAYNEQFF. CDR3 sequence (DNA): TGCGCCAGCAGCGGGGGGGACAGGGCCTACAATGAGCAGTTCTTC. The full variable domain, completed using reference TRBV5-1 and TRBJ2-1, is KAGVTQTPRYLIKTRGQQVTLSCSPISGHRSVSWYQQTPGQGLQFLFEYFSETQRNKGNFPGRFSGRQFSNSRSEMNVSTLELGDSALYLCASSGGDRAYNEQFFGPGTRLTVL.